These 13 T cell receptor beta chains share one sample of origin, sequenced in a study of cytomegalovirus exposure and HLA in healthy donors. The PCR contained 60 Vbeta and 13 Jbeta primers. Assay: immunoSEQ multiplex PCR; the TCRdb copy retains only in-frame clones and omits some. The sample holds about 170,000 clones; roughly 72% are singletons and the top ten take approximately 2.2%. Material: PBMCs. These receptors were obtained from a young woman in good health and CMV-seropositive.

This clone was observed a few times. This chain uses TRBV10-3 with TRBJ1-1; 8 positions agree with TRBD1. V dropped 5 bases and J dropped 1; count of bases not matched to a gene: 9. Germline V gene sequence: CDR1 ENHRY, CDR2 SYGVKD. There are 16 residues in the CDR3. CDR3 amino acids: CAISLQGTGANTEAFF. In DNA form, the CDR3 reads TGTGCCATCAGTTTACAAGGGACAGGAGCGAACACTGAAGCTTTCTTT.

This chain links TRBV7-2 with TRBJ1-5; tentatively, D is TRBD1 (5 bases). The germline CDR1 and CDR2 sequences are SGHTA and FQGNSA. Trimming stripped 5 bases from V and 4 bases from J, with 15 bases between. The CDR3 extends over 15 amino acids. The CDR3 spells CASSRDGGGNQPQHF. In nucleotides, the CDR3 is TGTGCCAGCAGCCGTGACGGTGGGGGGAATCAGCCCCAGCATTTT.

V gene TRBV4-3 combines with J gene TRBJ2-1, with 9 bases fitting TRBD2. CDR1 and CDR2 (germline): LGHNA, YSLEER. After removal of 0 bases from V and 7 bases from J, the junction contained 7 bases not matched to a gene. This CDR3 contains 16 residues. In DNA form, the CDR3 reads TGCGCCAGCAGCCAAGATTGGCTAGCGGGAACAAATGAGCAGTTCTTC. Encoded protein: CASSQDWLAGTNEQFF.

This clone was found a few times. This chain connects TRBV6-5 to TRBJ1-6, with 10 positions matching TRBD1. Trimming took 5 bases from V and 7 from J; bases not matched to a gene: 2. Looked up from germline, CDR1 is MNHEY and CDR2 is SVGAGI. The CDR3 runs to 14 residues. The CDR3 sequence: CASSKGQGNSPLHF. Here the CDR3 DNA reads TGTGCCAGCAGTAAGGGACAGGGGAATTCACCCCTCCACTTT.

This chain links TRBV7-9 with TRBJ1-4; TRBD1 is a possible D gene (6 bases). Trimming took off 4 bases at V and 2 bases at J, with 11 bases between the two ends. This CDR3 is 15 amino acids long. In germline, CDR1 is SEHNR, CDR2 FQNEAQ (reference sequence). CDR3 in amino acids: CASSSYRDTNEKLFF. CDR3 DNA sequence: TGTGCCAGCAGCTCCTACAGGGATACTAATGAAAAACTGTTTTTT.

The chain joins TRBV4-3 to TRBJ1-3, with D perhaps matching TRBD1 (6 bases). CDR3 length: 16 residues. The V and J ends lost 0 bases and 2 bases respectively, with 11 bases between them. Germline loops: CDR1 LGHNA, CDR2 YSLEER. The CDR3 is CASSQEGGVTGNTIYF. The CDR3 DNA reads TGCGCCAGCAGCCAAGAAGGGGGAGTCACTGGAAACACCATATATTTT.

The table lists this clone with a few counts. V gene TRBV5-6 combines with J gene TRBJ1-1; tentative D call: TRBD1 (5 bases). CDR1 is SGHDT, CDR2 YYEEEE, per germline. The CDR3 sequence is 13 residues long. Trimming took 2 bases from V and 3 from J, leaving 8 bases between them. DNA of the CDR3: TGTGCCAGCAGCTTTTCGGGGGACACTGAAGCTTTCTTT. This codes for CASSFSGDTEAFF.

This clone was picked up one time. The chain couples TRBV11-2 to TRBJ1-2; 8 bases fit TRBD1. V gave up 0 bases and J gave up 7 bases; unmatched junction bases: 7. The CDR3 is 15 amino acids. Germline CDR1 is SGHAT and CDR2 is FQNNGV. The CDR3 here is CASSLDWQGAGGYTF. In DNA, the CDR3 is TGTGCCAGCAGCTTAGATTGGCAGGGGGCGGGTGGCTACACCTTC.

The chain is built from TRBV29-1 and TRBJ2-7, with TRBD1 matching over 8 bases. The germline gives CDR1 SQVTM, CDR2 ANQGSEA. There are 13 residues in the CDR3. V lost 3 bases and J lost 7; bases outside the gene matches: 8. CDR3 loop: CSVDGQGAEEQYF. As DNA, the CDR3 is TGCAGCGTTGATGGCCAGGGGGCGGAAGAGCAGTACTTC.

The CDR3 loop is CASSLQGADQPQHF. The CDR3 DNA sequence: TGTGCCAGCAGCTTACAGGGGGCAGATCAGCCCCAGCATTTT. The V and J genes are TRBV7-2 and TRBJ1-5; 8 nucleotides line up with TRBD1. CDR3 length: 14 amino acids. The ends lost 2 bases at V and 5 bases at J; junction bases unmatched: 2. The germline gives CDR1 SGHTA, CDR2 FQGNSA.

J is TRBJ1-2 and V is TRBV7-9; 9 positions agree with TRBD1. The CDR3 covers 15 residues. The trim removed 1 base at V and 5 bases at J, leaving 5 bases unmatched. CDR1 is SEHNR and CDR2 is FQNEAQ in the germline V gene (reference sequence). CDR3 sequence reads: CASSLGQGVEYGYTF. The CDR3 coding sequence is TGTGCCAGCAGCTTAGGACAGGGGGTCGAATATGGCTACACCTTC. The full variable domain, rest sourced from reference TRBV7-9 and TRBJ1-2, is DTGVSQNPRHKITKRGQNVTFRCDPISEHNRLYWYRQTLGQGPEFLTYFQNEAQLEKSRLLSDRFSAERPKGSFSTLEIQRTEQGDSAMYLCASSLGQGVEYGYTFGSGTRLTVV.

The V call is TRBV12-1, the J call TRBJ2-4; TRBD1, as called in the table, went unchecked against the DNA. TRBV12-1 is a pseudogene. CDR3 size: 17 residues. The CDR3 DNA is TGTGCCAGCACCCAACCCCCCCGACAGTTAGCCAAAAACATTCAGTACTTC. Its protein product is CASTQPPRQLAKNIQYF.

The chain links TRBV30 to TRBJ1-6; TRBD1 is a possible D gene (5 bases). Trimming stripped 7 bases from V and 0 bases from J, with 13 bases between. Germline V gene data show CDR1 as GTSNPN and CDR2 as SVGIG (reference sequence). This CDR3 spans 15 amino acids. CDR3 nucleotide sequence: TGTGCCTACGGGGGGTTGAGCTCCTATAATTCACCCCTCCACTTT. Translated: CAYGGLSSYNSPLHF.